Listed here are 25 T cell receptor beta chains from one sample, sequenced in a study of cytomegalovirus exposure and HLA in healthy donors. The PCR employed 60 Vbeta primers together with 13 Jbeta primers. Assay: immunoSEQ multiplex PCR; the TCRdb copy retains only in-frame clones and omits some. The profile covers approximately 73,000 clones, with about 60% appearing a single time and around 6% taken by the ten largest. Sequenced input: PBMCs. These receptors came from a man younger than 40 in good health and CMV-seropositive.

The chain couples TRBV7-3 to TRBJ2-5; TRBD2 agrees at 8 bases. V lost 3 bases, J lost 5 bases, and 2 bases stayed unmatched. Germline V gives CDR1 SGHTA, CDR2 FQGTGA. CDR3 length equals 13 residues. In nucleotides, the CDR3 is TGTGCCAGCAGCTTTGGCGGGGGGGAGACCCAGTACTTC. This encodes CASSFGGGETQYF.

The chain links TRBV7-8 to TRBJ2-2; no clear D. The CDR3 is 14 amino acids. Trimming left V 1 base short and J 1 base short, with 4 bases between. The germline V gene encodes CDR1 SGHVS and CDR2 FQNEAQ. This chain's CDR3 is CASSLGQNTGELFF. The CDR3, as DNA: TGTGCCAGCAGCTTAGGACAGAACACCGGGGAGCTGTTTTTT.

The rearrangement links TRBV5-1 to TRBJ1-1; D may be TRBD1 (6 bases). Germline values: CDR1 SGHRS, CDR2 YFSETQ. V shed 2 bases and J shed 1 base, with 6 bases lying between them. CDR3 length equals 13 residues. CDR3 in DNA: TGCGCCAGCAGCTTACAGGGGAACACTGAAGCTTTCTTT. Amino acid sequence: CASSLQGNTEAFF.

The V call is TRBV11-3, the J call TRBJ2-1; 10 positions match TRBD2. The CDR3 is made up of 16 amino acids. CDR1 is SGHNT, CDR2 YENEEA, per germline. V was pared by 2 bases and J by 5 bases, with 6 bases of the junction left unmatched. The chain's CDR3 is CASSLRRGTSDNEQFF. CDR3 coding DNA: TGTGCCAGCAGCTTAAGGCGCGGGACTAGCGACAATGAGCAGTTCTTC.

The chain carries TRBV2 and TRBJ2-2, with TRBD1 matching 7 bases. Germline values: CDR1 SNHLY, CDR2 FYNNEI. After removal of 6 bases from V and 5 bases from J, the junction contained 6 bases not matched to a gene. This CDR3 is built from 14 residues. This CDR3 is CASRPGTATGELFF. The DNA for the CDR3 is TGTGCCAGCAGGCCCGGGACAGCAACCGGGGAGCTGTTTTTT.

The chain recombines TRBV4-2 with TRBJ2-2; D is possibly TRBD2 (6 bases). The CDR3 runs 14 residues. The germline V gene encodes CDR1 LGHNA and CDR2 YNFKEQ. Trimming cost V 4 bases and J 2 bases, with 8 bases left between them. In nucleotides, the CDR3 is TGTGCCAGCAGCCGGGACTCCAACACCGGGGAGCTGTTTTTT. Encoded protein: CASSRDSNTGELFF.

J is TRBJ1-6 and V is TRBV5-1, with D possibly matching TRBD1 (5 bases). The CDR3 contains 15 residues. CDR1 and CDR2 (germline): SGHRS, YFSETQ. Trimming removed 0 bases at V and 7 bases at J, with 11 bases between. This chain's CDR3 is CASSLVGAMNSPLHF. CDR3 DNA: TGCGCCAGCAGCTTGGTTGGGGCGATGAATTCACCCCTCCACTTT.

The V call is TRBV5-6, the J call TRBJ2-1; perhaps TRBD1 as D (6 bases). Germline V lookup: CDR1 SGHDT, CDR2 YYEEEE. V lost 4 bases and J 4 bases, leaving 18 bases between the germline ends. The CDR3 consists of 16 residues. This CDR3 reads CASSRDTGLYYNEQFF. The CDR3 coding sequence is TGTGCCAGCAGCCGGGACACAGGACTTTATTACAATGAGCAGTTCTTC. Based on the CDR3 plus reference TRBV5-6 and TRBJ2-1, the full variable domain is DAGVTQSPTHLIKTRGQQVTLRCSPKSGHDTVSWYQQALGQGPQFIFQYYEEEERQRGNFPDRFSGHQFPNYSSELNVNALLLGDSALYLCASSRDTGLYYNEQFFGPGTRLTVL.

The V gene is TRBV28, the J gene TRBJ2-7, with D unclear. The CDR3 runs 14 residues. Germline CDR1 MDHEN, CDR2 SYDVKM. Trimming pared 1 base from V and 1 base from J, leaving 8 bases between. CDR3 sequence (DNA): TGTGCCAGCAGTTTATACCTAGAGTCCTACGAGCAGTACTTC. This gives the protein CASSLYLESYEQYF.

This rearrangement joins TRBV6-1 to TRBJ2-5; tentative D call: TRBD1 (5 bases). The J call is in doubt because the DNA end fits TRBJ2-7 better. The CDR3 consists of 15 residues. Germline values: CDR1 MNHNS, CDR2 SASEGT. CDR3 sequence reads: CASSEARRAPYEQYF. CDR3 in DNA: TGTGCCAGCAGTGAAGCTCGCAGGGCTCCTTACGAGCAGTACTTC.

The chain recombines TRBV27 with TRBJ2-5, with 8 bases that match TRBD2. Unmatched junction bases numbered 6, after V lost 5 bases and J lost 1 base. This CDR3 region has 15 residues. Germline V lookup: CDR1 MNHEY, CDR2 SMNVEV (reference sequence). This CDR3 is CASSVSRGGQETQYF. DNA of the CDR3: TGTGCCAGCAGTGTTTCCCGGGGGGGCCAAGAGACCCAGTACTTC.

This chain links TRBV7-9 with TRBJ2-2; 7 bases match TRBD2. V lost 2 bases, J lost 5 bases, and 5 bases stayed unmatched. The CDR3 length is 15 residues. CDR1 is SEHNR and CDR2 is FQNEAQ in the germline V gene (reference sequence). For the CDR3, the DNA is TGTGCCAGCAGCTTAATGGGAGGGTTGACCGGGGAGCTGTTTTTT. Its protein is CASSLMGGLTGELFF.

This chain uses TRBV7-6 with TRBJ1-3; no clear D gene. Germline values: CDR1 SGHVS, CDR2 FNYEAQ. V lost 1 base, J lost 0 bases, and 10 bases lay in between. CDR3 size: 16 residues. The CDR3 nucleotides are TGTGCCAGCAGCTTAGGAGGCGCGAGCTCTGGAAACACCATATATTTT. Translating gives CASSLGGASSGNTIYF.

This clone occurred a few times. The chain's CDR3 is CASSGPGANVLTF. CDR3 DNA: TGTGCCAGCTCGGGGCCTGGGGCCAACGTCCTGACTTTC. This sequence joins TRBV18 and TRBJ2-6; D is possibly TRBD1 (5 bases). The CDR3 is 13 residues long. In germline, CDR1 is KGHSH, CDR2 LQKENI. V dropped 6 bases and J dropped 2 bases, with 5 bases sitting between them.

This sequence joins TRBV11-2 and TRBJ2-1; possible D gene TRBD2, 5 bases. The CDR3 loop spans 15 amino acids. From germline, CDR1 is SGHAT and CDR2 FQNNGV. Between the trimmed V and J ends, which lost 1 base and 0 bases, there was a span of 7 bases. The CDR3 nucleotides are TGTGCCAGCAGCTTAGGAGGGAACTCCTACAATGAGCAGTTCTTC. It is translated as CASSLGGNSYNEQFF.

This sequence joins TRBV11-1 and TRBJ2-7; D not resolved. Germline-derived CDR1 and CDR2 are SGHAT and FQDESV (reference sequence). The CDR3 contains 13 residues. V was cut by 3 bases and J by 3 bases, with 9 bases left in between. The CDR3, as DNA: TGTGCCAGCAGCTTTAACTCCTTCTACGAGCAGTACTTC. It is translated as CASSFNSFYEQYF.

The rearrangement links TRBV7-9 to TRBJ2-1, with D hard to call. Trimming left V 3 bases short and J 5 bases short, with 8 bases between. The CDR3 totals 13 residues. Looked up from germline, CDR1 is SEHNR and CDR2 is FQNEAQ (reference sequence). The CDR3 coding sequence is TGTGCCAGCAGCTTTTCTAGTGACAATGAGCAGTTCTTC. It specifies CASSFSSDNEQFF. Looking up the rest from reference TRBV7-9 and TRBJ2-1 gives the full variable domain: DTGVSQNPRHKITKRGQNVTFRCDPISEHNRLYWYRQTLGQGPEFLTYFQNEAQLEKSRLLSDRFSAERPKGSFSTLEIQRTEQGDSAMYLCASSFSSDNEQFFGPGTRLTVL.

This clone occurred a few times. Other DNA sequences from this sample encode an identical CDR3 as well. The chain links TRBV7-9 to TRBJ2-5; 7 bases map to TRBD1. J gave up 2 bases and V 3 bases, and 3 bases lay outside the gene matches. This CDR3 has 14 residues. Germline V gene sequence: CDR1 SEHNR, CDR2 FQNEAQ (reference sequence). The CDR3 spells CASSFWDSQETQYF. In nucleotides, the CDR3 is TGTGCCAGCAGCTTCTGGGACAGTCAAGAGACCCAGTACTTC. The full variable domain, its missing parts supplied by reference TRBV7-9 and TRBJ2-5, is DTGVSQNPRHKITKRGQNVTFRCDPISEHNRLYWYRQTLGQGPEFLTYFQNEAQLEKSRLLSDRFSAERPKGSFSTLEIQRTEQGDSAMYLCASSFWDSQETQYFGPGTRLLVL.

V usage is TRBV19 and J usage is TRBJ2-4; TRBD1 matches at 7 bases. The V gene end was trimmed by 4 bases and the J gene end by 9 bases; junction bases not matched to a gene: 9. The CDR3 extends over 14 amino acids. The germline V gene encodes CDR1 LNHDA and CDR2 SQIVND (reference sequence). The CDR3 DNA is TGTGCCAGTAGTAGGACAGGTCAGGGGACCATTCAGTACTTC. As protein: CASSRTGQGTIQYF.

The table lists this clone with a few counts. The chain combines TRBV9 with TRBJ2-7; TRBD1 aligns across 7 bases. Germline assignment: CDR1 SGDLS and CDR2 YYNGEE. After removal of 1 base from V and 7 bases from J, the junction contained 11 bases not matched to a gene. This CDR3 spans 15 amino acids. CDR3 DNA sequence: TGTGCCAGCAGCGTAACCGGGACAGTAACGAGGGAGCAGTACTTC. As protein: CASSVTGTVTREQYF.

The J gene is TRBJ1-1, the V gene TRBV7-9, with D unresolved. CDR1 SEHNR and CDR2 FQNEAQ come from the germline V gene (reference sequence). The V gene lost 2 bases and the J gene lost 5 bases, with 6 bases spanning the gap. The CDR3 has 12 residues. Here the CDR3 reads CASSLRGTEAFF. Here the CDR3 DNA reads TGTGCCAGCAGCTTAAGAGGTACTGAAGCTTTCTTT. The entire variable domain, with the rest obtained from reference TRBV7-9 and TRBJ1-1, is as follows: DTGVSQNPRHKITKRGQNVTFRCDPISEHNRLYWYRQTLGQGPEFLTYFQNEAQLEKSRLLSDRFSAERPKGSFSTLEIQRTEQGDSAMYLCASSLRGTEAFFGQGTRLTVV.

The V and J genes are TRBV7-9 and TRBJ2-1; 9 bases are shared with TRBD2. J gave up 1 base and V 5 bases, and 15 bases lay outside the gene matches. CDR1 SEHNR and CDR2 FQNEAQ come from the germline V gene (reference sequence). This CDR3 has 19 residues. The CDR3 nucleotides are TGTGCCAGCAGCCCCAATTTTGCGGGGGGGCCAAGGTCCTACAATGAGCAGTTCTTC. Its translation: CASSPNFAGGPRSYNEQFF.

This rearrangement joins TRBV6-6 to TRBJ1-2; 8 positions agree with TRBD1. With 4 bases clipped from V and 6 bases from J, the junction kept 13 bases outside the gene matches. The CDR3 length is 16 residues. Germline values: CDR1 MNHNY, CDR2 SVGAGI (reference sequence). CDR3 sequence (DNA): TGTGCCAGCAGTTTTGGACAGGGCGCCAGGTTAGATGGCTACACCTTC. It codes for CASSFGQGARLDGYTF.

The rearrangement uses TRBV7-9 and TRBJ2-7, with D possibly TRBD1 on 6 matching bases. CDR1 is SEHNR, CDR2 FQNEAQ, per germline (reference sequence). CDR3 length: 13 amino acids. Trimming took 8 bases from V and 5 from J, leaving 16 bases between them. For the CDR3, the DNA is TGTGCCAGCGAACCAGGGGCGAAGGACGAGCAGTACTTC. This gives the protein CASEPGAKDEQYF.

The chain employs TRBV29-1 and TRBJ2-5; 10 positions match TRBD1. This CDR3 has 13 amino acids. J lost 5 bases, V lost 6 bases, and 6 bases had no gene match. The germline CDR1 and CDR2 sequences are SQVTM and ANQGSEA. This chain's CDR3 is CSVEGQGLETQYF. CDR3 sequence (DNA): TGCAGCGTGGAGGGACAGGGGCTGGAGACCCAGTACTTC.